This TCR beta chain was sequenced during a study of PD-1 blockade in classical Hodgkin lymphoma. Study as a whole: Intravenous infusions of nivolumab 3 mg/kg reached patients every 2 weeks.

Relapse after autologous stem cell transplantation occurred in every patient, and brentuximab vedotin exposure varied. Regarding this clone: Its antigen is not identified.

Repertoires were generated with immunoSEQ multiplex PCR, while TCRdb's copy carries only in-frame clones and drops some. The sample shows 20,000 to 25,000 clones, around 80% of them seen only once. General observations from the study: Reports described newly diagnosed patients as having lower baseline TCR diversity than healthy donors. Still unresolved is the cause of the repertoire differences, which may be disease activity or prior therapy.

The CDR3 length is 17 residues. CDR1 is ENHRY, CDR2 SYGVKD, per germline. Losses at the gene ends were 4 bases for V and 8 bases for J; bases not matched to a gene: 8. This sequence was found in a human donor with classical Hodgkin lymphoma. The sample here was peripheral blood mononuclear cells (PBMCs), taken before the second cycle of nivolumab. V is TRBV10-3 and J is TRBJ2-1; 16 bases are shared with TRBD2. The CDR3 DNA reads as TGTGCCATCAGTGGACCCGGGACTAGCGGGGGGGCCTATGAGCAGTTCTTC. This sequence encodes CAISGPGTSGGAYEQFF.